The 26 T cell receptor beta chains listed next were all sequenced from one sample in a study of cytomegalovirus exposure and HLA in healthy donors. PCR primers comprised 60 Vbeta and 13 Jbeta primers. The table came from immunoSEQ multiplex PCR; TCRdb's copy has only in-frame clones and leaves some out. The sample contains 130,000 or so clones, roughly four fifths of which appear only once. The sample consisted of PBMCs. The receptors were sampled from a man aged 18 to 30 in good health and CMV-seropositive.

This clone was counted once. The chain couples TRBV4-1 to TRBJ2-7, with 9 nucleotides matching TRBD2. This CDR3 is built from 16 residues. Germline trimming cut 4 bases from V and 2 bases from J; bases unmatched to any gene: 9. CDR1 and CDR2 (germline): MGHRA, YSYEKL. DNA of the CDR3: TGCGCCAGCAGCCCCTTTGAGGTAGCGGGAGCCTACGAGCAGTACTTC. As protein: CASSPFEVAGAYEQYF.

The genes are TRBV6-6 and TRBJ1-1; 8 nucleotides match TRBD1. The trim removed 6 bases at V and 2 bases at J, leaving 8 bases unmatched. This CDR3 is built from 15 residues. Germline CDR1 is MNHNY and CDR2 is SVGAGI (reference sequence). The CDR3: CASSPQGQANTEAFF. The CDR3 nucleotides read TGTGCCAGCAGCCCCCAGGGACAGGCTAACACTGAAGCTTTCTTT.

The rearrangement uses TRBV5-6 and TRBJ2-7; D is unresolved. V lost 0 bases and J lost 0, with 10 bases in between. This CDR3 contains 15 residues. The germline V gene has CDR1 SGHDT and CDR2 YYEEEE. The CDR3 region is CASSLDFSSSYEQYF. In nucleotides, the CDR3 is TGTGCCAGCAGCTTGGACTTCTCGAGCTCCTACGAGCAGTACTTC. The whole variable domain, filled in from reference TRBV5-6 and TRBJ2-7, reads DAGVTQSPTHLIKTRGQQVTLRCSPKSGHDTVSWYQQALGQGPQFIFQYYEEEERQRGNFPDRFSGHQFPNYSSELNVNALLLGDSALYLCASSLDFSSSYEQYFGPGTRLTVT.

V gene TRBV7-8 combines with J gene TRBJ2-7; the D gene is possibly TRBD2 (6 bases). The CDR3 sequence is 14 residues long. Trimming removed 3 bases at V and 2 bases at J, with 11 bases between. From germline, CDR1 is SGHVS and CDR2 FQNEAQ. The CDR3 protein is CASSFAPGAYEQYF. Here the CDR3 DNA reads TGTGCCAGCAGCTTTGCCCCGGGGGCCTACGAGCAGTACTTC.

The gene calls are TRBV6-6 and TRBJ2-7; 7 bases agree with TRBD2. V was pared by 7 bases and J by 3 bases, with 15 bases of the junction left unmatched. Germline assignment: CDR1 MNHNY and CDR2 SVGAGI (reference sequence). The CDR3 covers 16 residues. In nucleotides, the CDR3 is TGTGCCAGCACTCAATGGAAAAGAACTAGCGACTACGAGCAGTACTTC. The encoded protein is CASTQWKRTSDYEQYF.

The V gene is TRBV4-1, the J gene TRBJ1-3; D may be TRBD1 (6 bases). V gave up 0 bases and J gave up 4 bases, with 16 bases separating them. Germline V gene sequence: CDR1 MGHRA, CDR2 YSYEKL. The CDR3 contains 17 residues. CDR3 sequence: CASSQEGMGARGNTIYF. The CDR3 DNA sequence: TGCGCCAGCAGCCAAGAAGGGATGGGGGCTCGAGGAAACACCATATATTTT.

The V and J genes are TRBV11-2 and TRBJ2-5; TRBD1 matches at 8 bases. V was clipped by 3 bases and J by 5 bases; unmatched bases: 2. The CDR3 consists of 13 residues. Germline loops: CDR1 SGHAT, CDR2 FQNNGV. The chain's CDR3 is CASSFWTGETQYF. The CDR3 DNA follows: TGTGCCAGCAGCTTCTGGACAGGGGAGACCCAGTACTTC.

The chain combines TRBV6-6 with TRBJ1-1; D call uncertain. Trimming cost V 7 bases and J 4 bases, with 22 bases left between them. The germline V gene encodes CDR1 MNHNY and CDR2 SVGAGI (reference sequence). This CDR3 is built from 16 residues. CDR3 residues: CASTRVGNREGTEAFF. CDR3 bases: TGTGCCAGCACCCGAGTCGGAAATAGAGAGGGCACTGAAGCTTTCTTT.

The rearrangement joins TRBV10-2 to TRBJ1-5; tentative D call: TRBD1 (5 bases). Trimming removed 5 bases from V and 11 bases from J, with 16 bases in between. CDR3 length: 13 residues. Germline CDR1 is WSHSY and CDR2 is SAAADI. This CDR3 reads CASSLRQGESQHF. DNA of the CDR3: TGCGCCAGCAGTCTCCGTCAGGGCGAATCCCAGCATTTT.

This chain joins TRBV6-5 and TRBJ1-3; weak D call: TRBD1 (5 bases). The CDR3 covers 11 residues. Trimming took 2 bases from V and 10 from J, leaving 6 bases between them. Germline V gives CDR1 MNHEY, CDR2 SVGAGI. The CDR3 bases are TGTGCCAGCAGTTACCAGGGAACCATATATTTT. It specifies CASSYQGTIYF.

The chain joins TRBV19 to TRBJ2-1; D perhaps matches TRBD2 (6 bases). Germline V gene data show CDR1 as LNHDA and CDR2 as SQIVND (reference sequence). The CDR3 length is 14 residues. The V gene lost 6 bases and the J gene lost 5 bases, with 14 bases spanning the gap. CDR3 sequence (DNA): TGTGCCAGTAGCCCCGGGACTCGGAACAATGAGCAGTTCTTC. Protein sequence: CASSPGTRNNEQFF.

V and J are TRBV7-9 and TRBJ1-2; TRBD1 matches 8 bases. V dropped 4 bases and J dropped 11; count of bases not matched to a gene: 6. The CDR3 covers 12 residues. Germline V lookup: CDR1 SEHNR, CDR2 FQNEAQ (reference sequence). The CDR3 sequence is CASSSDREGYTF. CDR3 nucleotides: TGTGCCAGCAGCTCGGACAGGGAAGGATACACCTTC.

As to this clone: The limits of the CDR3 on the DNA are not certain, so only TCRdb's listed CDR3 is given. The chain uses TRBV6-5 and TRBJ2-7; the listed D gene, TRBD1, was not tested against the DNA. The CDR3 sequence runs 14 residues, both termini included. CDR1 is MNHEY and CDR2 is SVGAGI in the germline V gene. The CDR3 region is CASSTSDRPYEQYF.

V and J are TRBV21-1 and TRBJ2-7; TRBD1, the D gene given by the table, was not confirmed from the DNA. TRBV21-1 is shown as a pseudogene. The CDR3 has 19 amino acids. The CDR3 DNA is TGTGCCAGCAGCTCCTCAACCTCCGGGACAGCCTTTGCTTACTACGAGCAGTACTTC. Residues: CASSSSTSGTAFAYYEQYF.

The chain couples TRBV7-9 to TRBJ1-1, with TRBD1 matching over 7 bases. The CDR3 covers 13 residues. Per the germline V gene, CDR1 is SEHNR and CDR2 is FQNEAQ (reference sequence). J gave up 5 bases and V 3 bases, and 3 bases lay outside the gene matches. The CDR3 DNA follows: TGTGCCAGCAGCTTTTACAGGGGAACTGAAGCTTTCTTT. This gives the protein CASSFYRGTEAFF.

This chain connects TRBV27 to TRBJ2-1, with 10 bases matching TRBD1. Germline CDR1 reads MNHEY; CDR2 reads SMNVEV (reference sequence). This CDR3 is built from 19 residues. V lost 0 bases and J lost 1; bases outside the gene matches: 9. The CDR3 DNA sequence: TGTGCCAGCAGTTTATCGAAGGCGACAGGGGGCGGGTCCTACAATGAGCAGTTCTTC. Protein sequence: CASSLSKATGGGSYNEQFF.

The chain is built from TRBV5-1 and TRBJ2-7; 11 bases are shared with TRBD2. The germline CDR1 and CDR2 sequences are SGHRS and YFSETQ. Unmatched junction bases numbered 6, after V lost 0 bases and J lost 4 bases. The CDR3 is 16 amino acids. The CDR3 DNA follows: TGCGCCAGCAGCTTGGCGACTAGCGGGACTGATTACGAGCAGTACTTC. Protein: CASSLATSGTDYEQYF. The full variable domain, completed using reference TRBV5-1 and TRBJ2-7, is KAGVTQTPRYLIKTRGQQVTLSCSPISGHRSVSWYQQTPGQGLQFLFEYFSETQRNKGNFPGRFSGRQFSNSRSEMNVSTLELGDSALYLCASSLATSGTDYEQYFGPGTRLTVT.

This CDR3 is CASSLGLNSDEKLFF. In DNA, the CDR3 is TGTGCCAGCAGCTTAGGGTTAAACAGTGATGAAAAACTGTTTTTT. The J gene is TRBJ1-4, the V gene TRBV7-8; D call uncertain. V lost 1 base and J lost 6, with 12 bases in between. The CDR3 contains 15 residues. Germline lookup yields CDR1 SGHVS and CDR2 FQNEAQ. The full variable domain, its missing parts supplied by reference TRBV7-8 and TRBJ1-4, is GAGVSQSPRYKVAKRGQDVALRCDPISGHVSLFWYQQALGQGPEFLTYFQNEAQLDKSGLPSDRFFAERPEGSVSTLKIQRTQQEDSAVYLCASSLGLNSDEKLFFGSGTQLSVL.

This chain connects TRBV7-9 to TRBJ2-1; 8 positions match TRBD2. V lost 4 bases and J lost 2; bases outside the gene matches: 7. CDR3 length: 16 amino acids. Germline CDR1 reads SEHNR; CDR2 reads FQNEAQ (reference sequence). CDR3 DNA: TGTGCCAGCAGCTCCCTATCGGGAGGGCCCTACAATGAGCAGTTCTTC. Its protein is CASSSLSGGPYNEQFF.

The chain links TRBV28 to TRBJ1-6, with no clear D. Trimming left V 3 bases short and J 0 bases short, with 12 bases between. There are 17 residues in the CDR3. From germline, CDR1 is MDHEN and CDR2 SYDVKM. Written as DNA, the CDR3 is TGTGCCAGCAGTTTTATGCGGAGGAGCTCCTATAATTCACCCCTCCACTTT. Protein sequence: CASSFMRRSSYNSPLHF.

This rearrangement joins TRBV11-2 to TRBJ1-1; a weak D match, TRBD1 (5 bases). The V gene's germline CDR1 is SGHAT and CDR2 FQNNGV. This CDR3 region has 11 residues. Trimming removed 4 bases at V and 7 bases at J, with 7 bases between. Here the CDR3 reads CASSSRGEAFF. CDR3 bases: TGTGCCAGCAGCTCTAGGGGTGAAGCTTTCTTT.

This clone was counted once. CDR3 bases: TGTGCCAGCAGCGCGGGACTTACTAATGAGCAGTTCTTC. This translates into CASSAGLTNEQFF. This chain uses TRBV7-2 with TRBJ2-1, with D perhaps matching TRBD2 (6 bases). Trimming shortened V by 5 bases and J by 7 bases, and 12 bases separated the two germline ends. The CDR3 covers 13 residues. Germline V gene lookup returns CDR1 SGHTA and CDR2 FQGNSA.

The DNA for the CDR3 is TGTGCCAGTTATAATTCCTACGAGCAGTACTTC. Translation gives CASYNSYEQYF. This sequence joins TRBV28 and TRBJ2-7; D gene ambiguous. This CDR3 is 11 amino acids long. The germline CDR1 and CDR2 sequences are MDHEN and SYDVKM. The V and J ends lost 9 bases and 1 base respectively, with 7 bases between them.

The genes are TRBV6-1 and TRBJ2-3; 7 bases fit TRBD1. V dropped 4 bases and J dropped 1; count of bases not matched to a gene: 5. Germline values: CDR1 MNHNS, CDR2 SASEGT. This CDR3 spans 15 amino acids. In nucleotides, the CDR3 is TGTGCCAGCAGTGTTGGGCAGGGGGGCACAGATACGCAGTATTTT. It is translated as CASSVGQGGTDTQYF.

The count of this clone is one. The chain joins TRBV10-1 to TRBJ2-1; D remains unclear. Per germline, CDR1 WNHNN and CDR2 SYGVQD (reference sequence). Trimming left V 0 bases short and J 2 bases short, with 5 bases between. CDR3 size: 14 residues. CDR3 residues: CASSESRAYNEQFF. In DNA, the CDR3 is TGCGCCAGCAGTGAGTCGAGAGCCTACAATGAGCAGTTCTTC.

V usage is TRBV7-9 and J usage is TRBJ1-1; D is undetermined. Deletions cut 3 bases from V and 2 bases from J, with 10 bases between. The CDR3 is 14 amino acids. Germline lookup yields CDR1 SEHNR and CDR2 FQNEAQ (reference sequence). CDR3 bases: TGTGCCAGCAGCTTTTCCAACCTAAACACTGAAGCTTTCTTT. It translates to CASSFSNLNTEAFF.